The TCR beta chain under discussion was sequenced for a study of T cells in women clearing cervical HPV infection. This CDR3 has 15 residues. J was trimmed by 2 bases and V by 10 bases; bases with no gene match: 12. Germline-derived CDR1 and CDR2 are MNHEY and SVGEGT. Data came from immunoSEQ multiplex PCR; TCRdb stores just in-frame clones and leaves some out. The sample includes roughly 48,000 clones. On this clone: The CDR3 is cut off 3 residues early in the read; its end comes from the germline J gene.

The chain combines TRBV6-2 or TRBV6-3 with TRBJ2-7, with TRBD2 matching 9 bases. The sequencing input was blood buffy coat. This receptor was identified in a woman between 18 and 70 years old with a cervical HPV16 infection that either progressed to CIN3+ or cleared (not recorded which). CDR3 sequence reads: CATTSAGGLAYEQYF. The CDR3 DNA, read in part, is TGTGCCACGACGAGCGCGGGAGGGCTTGCCTACGAG.